These 8 T cell receptor beta chains came from one sample sequenced in a study of T cell responses to AZD1222 COVID-19 vaccine. The data were produced by immunoSEQ multiplex PCR, yet TCRdb's version contains in-frame clones alone and is incomplete. The profile shows 100,000 to 150,000 clones, about 86% of them singletons. Source: peripheral blood, taken 28 days after the second AZD1222 dose. Receptors were obtained from an adult who received the AZD1222 COVID-19 vaccine.

V gene TRBV7-3 combines with J gene TRBJ2-1, with TRBD2 matching 10 bases. Germline V gene sequence: CDR1 SGHTA, CDR2 FQGTGA. The CDR3 totals 17 residues. The junction had 7 bases not matched to a gene; V was cut back by 5 bases and J by 0 bases. CDR3: CASSLLAGEFSYNEQFF. The CDR3 nucleotides read TGTGCCAGCAGCCTCCTAGCGGGAGAATTCTCCTACAATGAGCAGTTCTTC.

The rearrangement joins TRBV29-1 to TRBJ1-1; 8 bases align to TRBD1. The germline V gene has CDR1 SQVTM and CDR2 ANQGSEA. V shed 6 bases, J shed 10 bases, and the junction held 7 bases outside the gene matches. CDR3 length: 11 residues. As DNA, the CDR3 is TGCAGCGTGCGGACAGGGCTAAGAGCTTTCTTT. Protein: CSVRTGLRAFF.

V is TRBV11-2 and J is TRBJ1-1; D perhaps matches TRBD1 (5 bases). There are 14 residues in the CDR3. Between the trimmed V and J ends, which lost 5 bases and 11 bases, there was a span of 21 bases. CDR1 and CDR2 (germline): SGHAT, FQNNGV. The CDR3 DNA sequence: TGTGCCAGCAGCCCGGACATGCGGGCTGGTGGGGCTTTCTTT. Translating gives CASSPDMRAGGAFF.

The chain uses TRBV7-9 and TRBJ2-1, with D perhaps being TRBD1 or TRBD2 (5 bases each). The CDR3 length is 13 residues. CDR1 is SEHNR and CDR2 is FQNEAQ in the germline V gene (reference sequence). Trimming pared 7 bases from V and 6 bases from J, leaving 13 bases between. The CDR3 spells CASKGRVVNEQFF. Written as DNA, the CDR3 is TGTGCCAGCAAGGGACGGGTTGTCAATGAGCAGTTCTTC.

This clone was observed a single time. The J gene is TRBJ2-7, the V gene TRBV29-1; D gene ambiguous. V was shortened by 3 bases and J by 1 base, with 13 bases between the two germline ends. The CDR3 loop spans 14 amino acids. Germline CDR1 and CDR2: SQVTM and ANQGSEA. CDR3: CSVDVAGESYEQYF. In DNA form, the CDR3 reads TGCAGCGTTGATGTGGCAGGAGAATCCTACGAGCAGTACTTC.

The J gene is TRBJ2-7, the V gene TRBV28; no reliable D call. The CDR3 spans 14 residues. Deletions cut 2 bases from V and 4 bases from J, with 12 bases between. Looked up from germline, CDR1 is MDHEN and CDR2 is SYDVKM. As DNA, the CDR3 is TGTGCCAGCAGTTTACTTTGGGAAGCATACGAGCAGTACTTC. This codes for CASSLLWEAYEQYF.

The chain uses TRBV9 and TRBJ2-1; 8 nucleotides agree with TRBD2. The CDR3 covers 16 residues. CDR1 and CDR2 (germline): SGDLS, YYNGEE. The J segment lost 4 bases and the V segment lost 0 bases, leaving 6 bases of the junction unmatched. Here the CDR3 DNA reads TGTGCCAGCAGCGTAGATGGACTAGCAGTTTACAATGAGCAGTTCTTC. This gives the protein CASSVDGLAVYNEQFF.

This clone showed up just once. The chain carries TRBV3-1 (or the pseudogene TRBV3-2) and TRBJ2-1, with 8 positions matching TRBD1. CDR3 length: 14 residues. Germline CDR1 is LGHDT and CDR2 is YNNKEL (reference sequence). The ends lost 5 bases at V and 6 bases at J; junction bases unmatched: 6. CDR3 loop: CASSSLTGVNEQFF. The CDR3 bases are TGTGCCAGCAGCTCCTTGACAGGGGTCAATGAGCAGTTCTTC.